This T cell receptor beta chain was documented in a study of T cell responses to AZD1222 COVID-19 vaccine. The method was immunoSEQ multiplex PCR; TCRdb's version includes in-frame clones alone and lacks a portion of them. Here the sample spans roughly 150,000 clones, 90% being singletons. V lost 5 bases and J 7 bases, leaving 11 bases between the germline ends. Germline V CDR1 and CDR2: SGHVS, FNYEAQ. The CDR3 spans 13 residues. The source material was peripheral blood, sampled 28 days after the second AZD1222 dose. The V gene is TRBV7-6, the J gene TRBJ2-2; D not certain. This receptor was taken from an adult who received the AZD1222 COVID-19 vaccine. As DNA, the CDR3 is TGTGCCAGCAGCCTATATAAGGGCGGGGAGCTGTTTTTT. It codes for CASSLYKGGELFF.